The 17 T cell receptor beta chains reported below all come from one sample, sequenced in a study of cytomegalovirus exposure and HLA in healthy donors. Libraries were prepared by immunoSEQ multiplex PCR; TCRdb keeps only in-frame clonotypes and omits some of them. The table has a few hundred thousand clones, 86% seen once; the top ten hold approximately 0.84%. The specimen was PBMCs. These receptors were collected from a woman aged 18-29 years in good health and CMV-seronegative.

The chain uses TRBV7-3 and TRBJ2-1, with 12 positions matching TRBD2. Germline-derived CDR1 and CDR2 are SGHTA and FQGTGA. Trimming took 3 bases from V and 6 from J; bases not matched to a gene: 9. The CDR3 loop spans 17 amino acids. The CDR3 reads CASSLSLAGGPGNEQFF. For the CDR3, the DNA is TGTGCCAGCAGCTTGTCCCTAGCGGGAGGGCCCGGCAATGAGCAGTTCTTC.

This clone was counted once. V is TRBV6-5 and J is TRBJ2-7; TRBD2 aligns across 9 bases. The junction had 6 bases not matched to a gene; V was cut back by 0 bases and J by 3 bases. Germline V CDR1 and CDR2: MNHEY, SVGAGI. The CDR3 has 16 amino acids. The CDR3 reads CASSYSRSSGIYEQYF. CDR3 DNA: TGTGCCAGCAGTTACTCGAGGTCTAGCGGGATCTACGAGCAGTACTTC.

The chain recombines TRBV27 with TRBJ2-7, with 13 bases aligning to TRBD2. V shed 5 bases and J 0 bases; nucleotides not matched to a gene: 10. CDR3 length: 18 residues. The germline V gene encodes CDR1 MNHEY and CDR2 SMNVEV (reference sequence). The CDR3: CASSPRTSGSWASYEQYF. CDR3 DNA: TGTGCCAGCAGTCCGAGGACTAGCGGGAGTTGGGCCTCCTACGAGCAGTACTTC.

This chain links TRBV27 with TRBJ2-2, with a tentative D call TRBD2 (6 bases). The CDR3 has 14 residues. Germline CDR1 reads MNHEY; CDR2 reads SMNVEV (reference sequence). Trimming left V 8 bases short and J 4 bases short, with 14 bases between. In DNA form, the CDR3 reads TGTGCCAGCGCTCGGACCGGGGGCACCGGGGAGCTGTTTTTT. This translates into CASARTGGTGELFF.

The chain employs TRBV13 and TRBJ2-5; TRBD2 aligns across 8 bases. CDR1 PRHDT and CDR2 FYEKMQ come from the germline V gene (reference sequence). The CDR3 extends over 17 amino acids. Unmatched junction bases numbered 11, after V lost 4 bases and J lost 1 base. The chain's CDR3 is CASSSPPLAGLQETQYF. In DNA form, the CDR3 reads TGTGCCAGCAGCTCCCCACCTCTAGCGGGCCTCCAAGAGACCCAGTACTTC.

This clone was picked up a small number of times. CDR3 bases: TGTGCCAGCAGTTTAGATCGGACTAGCGTCTCCTACGAGCAGTACTTC. This codes for CASSLDRTSVSYEQYF. The genes are TRBV28 and TRBJ2-7, with TRBD2 matching over 9 bases. Germline V CDR1 and CDR2: MDHEN, SYDVKM. This CDR3 region has 16 residues. Trimming removed 2 bases from V and 0 bases from J; junction bases left unmatched: 5. Using reference TRBV28 and TRBJ2-7 for the parts outside the CDR3, the full variable domain is DVKVTQSSRYLVKRTGEKVFLECVQDMDHENMFWYRQDPGLGLRLIYFSYDVKMKEKGDIPEGYSVSREKKERFSLILESASTNQTSMYLCASSLDRTSVSYEQYFGPGTRLTVT.

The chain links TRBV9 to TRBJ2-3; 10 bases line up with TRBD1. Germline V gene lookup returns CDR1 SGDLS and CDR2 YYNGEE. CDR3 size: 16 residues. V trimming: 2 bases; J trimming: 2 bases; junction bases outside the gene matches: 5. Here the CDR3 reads CASSVGQGRLTDTQYF. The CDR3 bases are TGTGCCAGCAGCGTGGGACAGGGGCGACTCACAGATACGCAGTATTTT.

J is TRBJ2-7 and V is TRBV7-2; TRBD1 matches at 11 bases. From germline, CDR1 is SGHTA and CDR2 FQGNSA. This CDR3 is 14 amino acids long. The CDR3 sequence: CAIQGGQGAYEQYF. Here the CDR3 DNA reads TGTGCGATACAAGGGGGACAGGGGGCCTACGAGCAGTACTTC.

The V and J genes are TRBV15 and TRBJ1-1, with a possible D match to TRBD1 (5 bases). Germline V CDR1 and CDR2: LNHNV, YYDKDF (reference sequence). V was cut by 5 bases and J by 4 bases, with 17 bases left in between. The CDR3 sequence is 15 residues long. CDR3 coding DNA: TGTGCCACCAGCCGGGGAGGGGCCGGAACCACTGAAGCTTTCTTT. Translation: CATSRGGAGTTEAFF. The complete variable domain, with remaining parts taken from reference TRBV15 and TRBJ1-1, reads DAMVIQNPRYQVTQFGKPVTLSCSQTLNHNVMYWYQQKSSQAPKLLFHYYDKDFNNEADTPDNFQSRRPNTSFCFLDIRSPGLGDTAMYLCATSRGGAGTTEAFFGQGTRLTVV.

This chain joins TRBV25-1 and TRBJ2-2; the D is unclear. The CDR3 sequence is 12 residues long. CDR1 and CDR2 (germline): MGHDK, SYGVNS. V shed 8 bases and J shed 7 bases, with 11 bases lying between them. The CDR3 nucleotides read TGTGCCAGCGAACTAAGTTACGGGGAGCTGTTTTTT. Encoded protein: CASELSYGELFF.

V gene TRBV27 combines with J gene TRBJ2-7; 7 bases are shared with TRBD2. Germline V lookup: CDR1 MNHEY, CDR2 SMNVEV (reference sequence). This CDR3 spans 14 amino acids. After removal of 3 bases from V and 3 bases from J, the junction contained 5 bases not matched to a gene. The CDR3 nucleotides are TGTGCCAGCAGTTTTTTGGGAGGGGACTACGAGCAGTACTTC. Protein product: CASSFLGGDYEQYF.

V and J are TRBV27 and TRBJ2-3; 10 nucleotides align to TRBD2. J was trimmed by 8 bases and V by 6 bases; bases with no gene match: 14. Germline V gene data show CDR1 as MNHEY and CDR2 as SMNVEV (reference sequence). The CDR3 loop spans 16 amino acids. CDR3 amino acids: CASSTLGSGRWSTQYF. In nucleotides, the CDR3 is TGTGCCAGCAGCACCTTGGGTAGCGGGAGGTGGAGTACGCAGTATTTT.

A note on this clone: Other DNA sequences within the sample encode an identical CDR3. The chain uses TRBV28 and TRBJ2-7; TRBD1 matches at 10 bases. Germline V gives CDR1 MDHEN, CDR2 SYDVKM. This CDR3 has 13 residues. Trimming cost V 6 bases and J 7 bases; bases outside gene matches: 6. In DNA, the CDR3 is TGTGCCAGCAGCCTCGACAGGGGGCTTGAGCAGTACTTC. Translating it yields CASSLDRGLEQYF.

The CDR3 region has the DNA TGTGCCATCAGTGAAAGTAGCAGGACAGGGAACCAGCCCCAGCATTTT. As protein: CAISESSRTGNQPQHF. V usage is TRBV10-3 and J usage is TRBJ1-5, with 8 bases identical to TRBD1. V shed 3 bases, J shed 7 bases, and the junction held 11 bases outside the gene matches. The CDR3 consists of 16 residues. CDR1 is ENHRY and CDR2 is SYGVKD in the germline V gene.

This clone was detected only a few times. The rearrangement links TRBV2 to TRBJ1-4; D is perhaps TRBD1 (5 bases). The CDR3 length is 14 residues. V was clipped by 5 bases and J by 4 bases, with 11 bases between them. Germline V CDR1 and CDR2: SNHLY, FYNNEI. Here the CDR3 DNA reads TGTGCCAGCAGTCAGGGTTTAGGTAATGAAAAACTGTTTTTT. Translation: CASSQGLGNEKLFF.

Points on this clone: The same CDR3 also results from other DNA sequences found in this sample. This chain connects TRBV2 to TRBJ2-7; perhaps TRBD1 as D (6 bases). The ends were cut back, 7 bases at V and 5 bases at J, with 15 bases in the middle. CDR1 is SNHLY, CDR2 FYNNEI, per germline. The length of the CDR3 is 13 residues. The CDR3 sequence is CASIPDRLHEQYF. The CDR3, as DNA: TGTGCCAGCATCCCCGACAGGTTGCACGAGCAGTACTTC.

The CDR3 nucleotides are TGTGCCAGTAGTACGGGCGGACTAGCGGACACCGGGGAGCTGTTTTTT. Protein product: CASSTGGLADTGELFF. The chain carries TRBV19 and TRBJ2-2; 10 positions match TRBD2. V gave up 4 bases and J gave up 3 bases; unmatched junction bases: 5. CDR3 length: 16 residues. Germline CDR1 is LNHDA and CDR2 is SQIVND (reference sequence).